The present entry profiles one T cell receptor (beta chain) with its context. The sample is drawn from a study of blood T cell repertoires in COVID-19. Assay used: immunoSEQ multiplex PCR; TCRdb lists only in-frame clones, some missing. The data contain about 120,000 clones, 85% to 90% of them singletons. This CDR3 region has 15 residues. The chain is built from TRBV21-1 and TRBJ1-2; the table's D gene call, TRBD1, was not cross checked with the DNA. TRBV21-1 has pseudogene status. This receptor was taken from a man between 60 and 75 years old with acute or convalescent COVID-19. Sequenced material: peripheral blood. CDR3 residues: CASSKPREPNYGYTF. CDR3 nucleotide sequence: TGTGCCAGCAGCAAACCCAGGGAACCTAACTATGGCTACACCTTC.